This T cell receptor beta chain comes out of a study of cytotoxic CD8 clonotypes in ibrutinib-treated CLL. This clone turned up a few times. Germline-derived CDR1 and CDR2 are MNHEY and SVGAGI. V lost 6 bases and J lost 4; bases outside the gene matches: 6. The CDR3 consists of 14 residues. Assay used: immunoSEQ multiplex PCR; TCRdb lists only in-frame clones, some missing. This sample has roughly 250,000 clones, with 60% to 75% found just once. The specimen was PBMCs, collected after 24 months of ibrutinib treatment. J is TRBJ1-1 and V is TRBV6-5; 9 nucleotides align to TRBD1. This TCR was sampled from a human donor with chronic lymphocytic leukemia. CDR3 DNA: TGTGCCAGCAGGGACAGGGGTGGGAGCACTGAAGCTTTCTTT. Protein product: CASRDRGGSTEAFF.